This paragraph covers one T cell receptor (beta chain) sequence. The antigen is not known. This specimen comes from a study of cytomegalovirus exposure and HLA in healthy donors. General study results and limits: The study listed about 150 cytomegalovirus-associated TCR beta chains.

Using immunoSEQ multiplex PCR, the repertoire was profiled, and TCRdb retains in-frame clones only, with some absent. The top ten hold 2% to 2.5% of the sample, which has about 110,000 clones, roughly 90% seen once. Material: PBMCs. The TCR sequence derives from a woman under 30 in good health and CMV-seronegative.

CDR3 DNA: TGTGCCAGCAGTGACGGGAACGGGGGGGCCAATGAGCAGTTCTTC. It translates to CASSDGNGGANEQFF. The rearrangement links TRBV6-4 to TRBJ2-1; 8 nucleotides match TRBD2. The CDR3 length is 15 residues. Per germline, CDR1 MRHNA and CDR2 SNTAGT. V was clipped by 2 bases and J by 6 bases; unmatched bases: 6.